These T cell receptor beta chains were read from a single sample in a study of blood T cell repertoires in COVID-19. Sequencing used immunoSEQ multiplex PCR; TCRdb keeps in-frame clones, though not all of them. The sample lists roughly 49,000 clones; roughly 86% were seen once. What was sequenced was peripheral blood. These receptor sequences come from a man older than 75 with active COVID-19. The CDR3 runs from the conserved cysteine through the conserved F or W. D genes are given only for firm matches. Where a row states a size, it is once, few, many or the class of an expanded clone; other rows omit it.

abundance	j_gene	v_gene	len	d_gene	CDR3aa	CDR3nt
-	TRBJ2-1	TRBV28	15	-	CASSLRGVRYNEQFF	TGTGCCAGCAGTTTAAGAGGAGTACGGTACAATGAGCAGTTCTTC
-	TRBJ2-1	TRBV24-1	16	TRBD1	CATTTRDRGQQSEQFF	TGTGCCACCACCACCCGGGACAGGGGTCAGCAGAGTGAGCAGTTCTTC
-	TRBJ2-5	TRBV5-1	14	-	CASKRSRGEETQYF	TGCGCCAGCAAGAGGTCCAGGGGTGAAGAGACCCAGTACTTC
-	TRBJ1-5	TRBV12-3/TRBV12-4	13	-	CASSFQSNQPQHF	TGTGCCAGCAGTTTTCAGAGCAATCAGCCCCAGCATTTT
-	TRBJ2-3	TRBV6-4	16	-	CASSDPQGKFTDTQYF	TGTGCCAGCAGTGATCCACAGGGAAAGTTCACAGATACGCAGTATTTT
few	TRBJ2-1	TRBV9	15	TRBD2	CASSVRLAGVDEQFF	TGTGCCAGCAGCGTTAGACTAGCGGGAGTAGATGAGCAGTTCTTC
-	TRBJ2-7	TRBV28	14	-	CASRSGSITYEQYF	TGTGCCAGCAGATCGGGGAGTATAACCTACGAGCAGTACTTC
-	TRBJ2-1	TRBV6-2/TRBV6-3	16	-	CASSPWRSSIYNEQFF	TGTGCCAGCAGTCCGTGGCGGTCTAGTATTTACAATGAGCAGTTCTTC
-	TRBJ2-2	TRBV12-3/TRBV12-4	13	-	CASKPGDTGELFF	TGTGCCAGCAAACCGGGGGACACCGGGGAGCTGTTTTTT
-	TRBJ1-2	TRBV30	13	-	CAWSVNRDDGYTF	TGTGCCTGGAGTGTAAACAGGGATGACGGCTACACCTTC
few	TRBJ1-5	TRBV15	18	-	CATSRDSNTGVSNQPQHF	TGTGCCACCAGCAGAGATTCGAACACAGGAGTTAGCAATCAGCCCCAGCATTTT
few	TRBJ2-1	TRBV14	16	TRBD2	CASSLPGLADYNEQFF	TGTGCCAGCAGCCTACCGGGACTAGCGGATTACAATGAGCAGTTCTTC
once	TRBJ1-5	TRBV20-1	14	TRBD1	CSASEGASNQPQHF	TGCAGTGCTAGTGAGGGGGCTAGCAATCAGCCCCAGCATTTT
-	TRBJ1-1	TRBV28	13	TRBD1	CASSTQGATEAFF	TGTGCCAGCAGTACTCAGGGGGCAACTGAAGCTTTCTTT
-	TRBJ2-4	TRBV4-3	13	TRBD2	CASSLRSGDIQYF	TGCGCCAGCAGCCTCCGGAGCGGGGACATTCAGTACTTC
-	TRBJ1-3	TRBV7-9	14	TRBD1	CASSTGQGENTIYF	TGTGCCAGCAGCACGGGACAGGGTGAAAACACCATATATTTT
-	TRBJ2-2	TRBV20-1	13	-	CSASSMNTGELFF	TGCAGTGCTAGTAGCATGAACACCGGGGAGCTGTTTTTT
-	TRBJ1-1	TRBV3-1/TRBV3-2	13	-	CASILTGNGEAFF	TGTGCCAGCATCTTAACAGGGAATGGTGAAGCTTTCTTT
-	TRBJ1-1	TRBV7-9	15	TRBD1	CASSLGGQILLEAFF	TGTGCCAGCAGCTTAGGGGGACAGATACTTCTTGAAGCTTTCTTT
-	TRBJ2-1	TRBV5-4	14	-	CASSPGGRSNEQFF	TGTGCCAGCAGCCCGGGGGGCCGGAGCAATGAGCAGTTCTTC
-	TRBJ2-1	TRBV5-4	15	TRBD2	CASSSGLAVYNEQFF	TGTGCCAGCAGCTCGGGACTAGCGGTGTACAATGAGCAGTTCTTC
-	TRBJ2-2	TRBV4-3	16	-	CASSQDRGPYTGELFF	TGCGCCAGCAGCCAAGACAGGGGACCGTACACCGGGGAGCTGTTTTTT
-	TRBJ2-3	TRBV11-1	14	-	CASSFQGAEDTQYF	TGTGCCAGCAGCTTCCAAGGGGCGGAGGATACGCAGTATTTT
-	TRBJ1-2	TRBV28	15	-	CASTPGGGRRYGYTF	TGTGCCAGCACTCCGGGGGGAGGGAGGAGGTATGGCTACACCTTC
-	TRBJ2-5	TRBV28	16	TRBD1	CASSLGRGRPDETQYF	TGTGCCAGCAGTTTAGGCAGGGGGCGCCCGGATGAGACCCAGTACTTC
once	TRBJ2-7	TRBV19	14	TRBD2	CASSMGTSGLEQYF	TGTGCCAGTAGTATGGGGACTAGCGGGCTCGAGCAGTACTTC
-	TRBJ1-3	TRBV7-2	14	TRBD1	CASSSGQGGNTIYF	TGTGCCAGCAGCTCGGGACAGGGAGGAAACACCATATATTTT
-	TRBJ2-2	TRBV7-3	15	TRBD1	CASSPGTGVTGELFF	TGTGCCAGCAGCCCTGGGACAGGAGTTACCGGGGAGCTGTTTTTT
once	TRBJ2-1	TRBV15	18	-	CATSTTTKGKRGLNEQFF	TGTGCCACCAGCACCACAACTAAAGGGAAAAGGGGTCTCAATGAGCAGTTCTTC
-	TRBJ2-7	TRBV3-1/TRBV3-2	16	-	CASSQVPRNRVYEQYF	TGTGCCAGCAGCCAAGTTCCGAGAAACAGGGTCTACGAGCAGTACTTC
-	TRBJ2-1	TRBV6-2/TRBV6-3	17	TRBD2	CASSSGTSGYSYNEQFF	TGTGCCAGCAGTTCAGGGACTAGCGGGTACTCCTACAATGAGCAGTTCTTC
-	TRBJ2-6	TRBV5-4	17	-	CASSWGHTGSGANVLTF	TGTGCCAGCAGCTGGGGGCACACAGGGTCTGGGGCCAACGTCCTGACTTTC
-	TRBJ2-5	TRBV7-8	16	TRBD2	CASSPPGTSGSETQYF	TGTGCCAGCAGCCCGCCGGGGACTAGCGGGAGTGAGACCCAGTACTTC
few	TRBJ1-1	TRBV6-5	14	TRBD1	CASRTGGAGAEAFF	TGTGCCAGCAGAACAGGGGGCGCAGGGGCTGAAGCTTTCTTT
-	TRBJ1-2	TRBV5-1	14	TRBD1	CASSQGQGEGGYTF	TGCGCCAGCAGCCAAGGACAGGGTGAGGGGGGCTACACCTTC
-	TRBJ2-5	TRBV6-1	14	-	CASSDGLARETQYF	TGTGCCAGCAGTGACGGGCTAGCGAGAGAGACCCAGTACTTC
-	TRBJ2-3	TRBV5-6	19	TRBD1	CASSFPQPPTGSVTDTQYF	TGTGCCAGCAGCTTTCCGCAGCCCCCGACAGGGAGTGTGACGGATACGCAGTATTTT
-	TRBJ2-1	TRBV10-2	14	TRBD2	CASSGALAGAEQFF	TGCGCCAGCAGTGGGGCTCTAGCGGGAGCTGAGCAGTTCTTC
-	TRBJ2-5	TRBV21-1	15	-	CASSTVSREGETQYF	TGTGCCAGCAGCACCGTGTCTCGGGAGGGGGAGACCCAGTACTTC
-	TRBJ1-5	TRBV6-1	15	-	CASSDLTGSNQPQHF	TGTGCCAGCAGTGACCTAACAGGGAGCAATCAGCCCCAGCATTTT
many	TRBJ2-7	TRBV11-1	13	TRBD2	CASSPQRDYEQYF	TGTGCCAGCAGCCCCCAGCGGGATTACGAGCAGTACTTC
-	TRBJ2-7	TRBV19	15	TRBD1	CASSISTGVQSEQYF	TGTGCCAGTAGTATATCGACAGGGGTTCAATCCGAGCAGTACTTC
-	TRBJ1-4	TRBV28	14	-	CASGAGQPNEKLFF	TGTGCCAGCGGGGCGGGGCAGCCTAATGAAAAACTGTTTTTT
-	TRBJ2-2	TRBV5-1	16	TRBD1	CASSVGTGSDTGELFF	TGCGCCAGCAGCGTCGGGACAGGGTCCGATACCGGGGAGCTGTTTTTT
-	TRBJ2-2	TRBV6-2/TRBV6-3	14	TRBD2	CASSYELAAGELFF	TGTGCCAGCAGTTACGAACTAGCGGCCGGGGAGCTGTTTTTT
-	TRBJ2-6	TRBV24-1	14	-	CATSKSSGANVLTF	TGTGCCACCAGTAAGAGCTCTGGGGCCAACGTCCTGACTTTC
few	TRBJ2-1	TRBV5-4	15	TRBD2	CASRKGTSGTDEQFF	TGTGCCAGCAGAAAAGGGACTAGCGGGACGGATGAGCAGTTCTTC
-	TRBJ2-3	TRBV9	14	TRBD2	CASSREGLADTQYF	TGTGCCAGCTCGCGGGAGGGCCTGGCAGATACGCAGTATTTT
once	TRBJ2-7	TRBV18	14	-	CASSPPGLSYEQYF	TGTGCCAGCTCACCGCCGGGACTGAGCTACGAGCAGTACTTC
-	TRBJ2-2	TRBV2	15	-	CASRIGATNTGELFF	TGTGCCAGCAGGATTGGGGCCACGAACACCGGGGAGCTGTTTTTT